The TCR beta chain described here comes from a study of cytomegalovirus exposure and HLA in healthy donors. Vbeta (60) and Jbeta (13) primers were used in the PCR. Repertoires were generated with immunoSEQ multiplex PCR, while TCRdb's copy carries only in-frame clones and drops some. The table records more than 95,000 clones, over 70% of them present only once. The sequenced material came from PBMCs. This TCR derives from a woman between 45 and 65 years old in good health and CMV-seropositive.

In nucleotides, the CDR3 is TGCAGCGTTGGGGGACAGGGCTCGTTTGGCACAGATACGCAGTATTTT. This encodes CSVGGQGSFGTDTQYF. V usage is TRBV29-1 and J usage is TRBJ2-3, with 9 bases lining up with TRBD1. The CDR3 runs to 16 residues. After removal of 4 bases from V and 1 base from J, the junction contained 9 bases not matched to a gene. CDR1 is SQVTM and CDR2 is ANQGSEA in the germline V gene.